This T cell receptor (beta chain) was sequenced for a study of beta chain features in type 1 diabetes (dated by TCRdb to about 2018). Broadly, across the study: Mean age, gender distribution, total cell number and subset yield did not differ between patients and healthy donors. A total of roughly 100 million sorted cells were examined across all samples, and RNA yield correlated strongly with the number of cells per subset. The study compared TCRB repertoires of sorted circulating CD4+ T cell subsets between recently diagnosed type 1 diabetes patients and matched healthy donors. Whereas all 30 or so donors provided naive and central memory subsets, regulatory and stem cell-like memory subsets were isolated from just 8 patients and about eight healthy donors.

The entire amount of isolated RNA was reverse transcribed using the High Capacity cDNA Reverse Transcription Kit, so the sequenced TCRB transcripts were expressed ones. Deep immunoSEQ sequencing was performed on naive, central memory and regulatory T cell samples, with an average of around 3.5 million total reads per sample. Sorted cells were lysed in RLT buffer and RNA was extracted with DNase-treated RNeasy Micro or Mini kits, depending on cell number. To prevent cross-contamination, each cell subset was processed individually, whereas patient and healthy donor samples were processed jointly. TCRB sequences were amplified from cDNA with the immunoSEQ multiplex PCR, producing 87-bp fragments spanning the CDR3 region. The amplicons were sequenced using the Illumina HiSeq platform. Processing in the source paper ran as follows. Synthetic template baselines were used to correct PCR bias computationally, reads within Hamming distance 2 were collapsed, and singletons that could not be merged were discarded. By aligning reads against IMGT, V, D and J genes, CDR3 length, and insertions or deletions at six rearrangement sites were assigned. Within each subset, clonotype counts were normalized to sorted cell number, and only after that were true diversity and Gini coefficients computed with the tcR R package. The overlap coefficient, calculated on TCRB nucleotide sequences, was used to measure repertoire sharing. In TCRdb, the immuneACCESS table is reduced to in-frame sequences with V and J assigned. These tables do not hold every clone; where another copy was compared, an unresolved V gene accounts for under half, and the others remain unexplained. V and J calls and clone size come straight from that table; D and trimming were deduced from the DNA. The sample includes 60,000 or so clones, with around half observed a single time. Of the sample, roughly 2.6% falls within the top ten clones.

Worth noting for this clone: Its binding antigen is unknown. One base away there is no much larger clone; base qualities are not given.

Each donor gave one peripheral blood draw, about 100 mL on average, collected into heparinised tubes. Using a panel that included CD45RO, CCR7, CD25, CD127, CD95 and CD27, naive, central memory, regulatory and stem cell-like memory CD4+ T cells were sorted on a BD FACSAria II. All sorted populations exceeded 95% purity. Right away, PBMCs were isolated by Lymphoprep density gradient centrifugation and were stained directly, with no culture step. To minimize batch effects, samples were stained and sorted in pairs, one healthy donor with one patient per experiment. Overall study outcomes, separate from this receptor: In all four CD4+ subsets, TCRB CDR3 length was moderately but significantly shorter in type 1 diabetes patients. At VDJ recombination sites, patients with type 1 diabetes made fewer insertions and deleted more nucleotides, a pattern implying thymic rearrangement abnormalities. PCR may preferentially amplify shorter templates, but because patient and control samples were amplified and corrected together, any resulting skew would affect both groups equally. The naive, central memory and regulatory TCRB repertoires appeared to resemble one another more closely among patients than among healthy donors. HLA sub-analyses involved small numbers of individuals, so any influence of HLA type on TCRB rearrangement remained unresolved. Because cDNA was sequenced instead of genomic DNA, highly expressing activated cells could be over-represented, though the groups showed no difference in activation or CD3 levels.

The germline V gene supplies CDR1 SGHVS and CDR2 FNYEAQ. V and J are trimmed by 5 bases and 5 bases, and the gene matches miss 5 bases of the junction. From the cysteine up to the phenylalanine, the CDR3 has a length of 14 residues. The CDR3 DNA has 42 bases and is translated from base 1. This receptor was obtained from a woman aged 40 to 50 with type 1 diabetes. The chain is made from TRBV7-6 and TRBJ1-2; 10 bases in the middle match TRBD1. The sample was Tregs from blood. What the cell subset or site label conveys for this sample: regulatory CD4+ T cells. The DNA is TGTGCCAGCAGCCCGGGGGACAGGGGTTATGGCTACACCTTC. It is translated as CASSPGDRGYGYTF.